This T cell receptor beta chain was captured in a study of glioma-infiltrating T cells after dendritic cell vaccination. The germline V gene has CDR1 SGHDT and CDR2 YYEEEE. This CDR3 has 11 amino acids. The germline V and J ends were trimmed by 3 bases and 8 bases, with 6 bases remaining between them. The time point: after dendritic cell vaccination, including at tumor progression/relapse. The data were produced by immunoSEQ multiplex PCR, yet TCRdb's version contains in-frame clones alone and is incomplete. The sample yields roughly 88,000 clones, approximately 75% seen once. The rearrangement joins TRBV5-6 to TRBJ2-1; a possible D gene is TRBD1 (5 bases). This TCR was sampled from a human donor with glioblastoma. The starting material was blood, obtained after dendritic cell vaccination. The CDR3 loop reads CASSSGYEQFF. CDR3 coding DNA: TGTGCCAGCAGCTCAGGGTATGAGCAGTTCTTC.